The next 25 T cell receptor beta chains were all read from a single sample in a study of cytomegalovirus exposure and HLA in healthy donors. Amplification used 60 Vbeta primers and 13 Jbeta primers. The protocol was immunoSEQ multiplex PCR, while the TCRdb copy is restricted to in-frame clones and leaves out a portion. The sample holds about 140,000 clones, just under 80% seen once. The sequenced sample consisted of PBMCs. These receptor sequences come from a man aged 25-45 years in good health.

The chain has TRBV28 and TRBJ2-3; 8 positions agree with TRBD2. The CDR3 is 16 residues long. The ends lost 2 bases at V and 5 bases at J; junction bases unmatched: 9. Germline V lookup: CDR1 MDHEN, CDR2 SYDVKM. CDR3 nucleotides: TGTGCCAGCAGTTTACCCAATAGCGGGGCAGGAGATACGCAGTATTTT. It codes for CASSLPNSGAGDTQYF. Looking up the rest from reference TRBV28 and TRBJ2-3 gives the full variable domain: DVKVTQSSRYLVKRTGEKVFLECVQDMDHENMFWYRQDPGLGLRLIYFSYDVKMKEKGDIPEGYSVSREKKERFSLILESASTNQTSMYLCASSLPNSGAGDTQYFGPGTRLTVL.

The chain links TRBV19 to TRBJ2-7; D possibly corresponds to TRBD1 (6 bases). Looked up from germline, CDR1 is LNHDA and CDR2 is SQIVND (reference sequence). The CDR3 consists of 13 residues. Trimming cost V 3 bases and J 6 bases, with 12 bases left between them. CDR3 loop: CASSIGQGTEQYF. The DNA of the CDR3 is TGTGCCAGTAGTATCGGCCAGGGGACCGAGCAGTACTTC.

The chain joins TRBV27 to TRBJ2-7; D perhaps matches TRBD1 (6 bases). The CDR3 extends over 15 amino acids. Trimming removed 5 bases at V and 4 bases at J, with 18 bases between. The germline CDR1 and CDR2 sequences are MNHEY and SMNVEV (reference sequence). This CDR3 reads CASSQRGTLGYEQYF. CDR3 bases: TGTGCCAGCAGTCAAAGGGGGACCCTTGGGTACGAGCAGTACTTC.

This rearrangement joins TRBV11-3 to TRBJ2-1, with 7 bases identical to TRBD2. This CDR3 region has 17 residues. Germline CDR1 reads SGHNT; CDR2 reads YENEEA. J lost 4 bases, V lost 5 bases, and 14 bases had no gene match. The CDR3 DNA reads TGTGCCAGCAGCCCCGGAGGGGCGGGAGTAAAGTACAATGAGCAGTTCTTC. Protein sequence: CASSPGGAGVKYNEQFF.

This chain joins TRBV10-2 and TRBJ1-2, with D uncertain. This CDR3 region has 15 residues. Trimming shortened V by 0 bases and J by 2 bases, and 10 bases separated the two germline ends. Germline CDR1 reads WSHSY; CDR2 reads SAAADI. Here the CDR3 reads CASSESGGRNYGYTF. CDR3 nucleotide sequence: TGCGCCAGCAGTGAGTCCGGAGGCAGAAACTATGGCTACACCTTC.

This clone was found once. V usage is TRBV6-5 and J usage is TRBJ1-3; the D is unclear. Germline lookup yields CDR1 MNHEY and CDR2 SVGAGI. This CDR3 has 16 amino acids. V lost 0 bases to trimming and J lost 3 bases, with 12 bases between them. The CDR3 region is CASSYSPGNLGNTIYF. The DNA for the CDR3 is TGTGCCAGCAGTTACTCGCCGGGGAACCTTGGAAACACCATATATTTT.

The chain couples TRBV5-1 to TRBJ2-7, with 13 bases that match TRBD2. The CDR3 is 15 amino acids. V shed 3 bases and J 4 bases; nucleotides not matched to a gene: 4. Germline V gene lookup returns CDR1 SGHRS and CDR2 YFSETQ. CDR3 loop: CASSSLAGGPYEQYF. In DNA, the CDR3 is TGCGCCAGCAGCTCACTAGCGGGAGGGCCATACGAGCAGTACTTC. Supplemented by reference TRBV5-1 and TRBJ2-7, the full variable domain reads KAGVTQTPRYLIKTRGQQVTLSCSPISGHRSVSWYQQTPGQGLQFLFEYFSETQRNKGNFPGRFSGRQFSNSRSEMNVSTLELGDSALYLCASSSLAGGPYEQYFGPGTRLTVT.

In DNA, the CDR3 is TGTGCCAGCAGTGGACAGGGGGCCGTCGGGGAGCTGTTTTTT. Protein product: CASSGQGAVGELFF. The rearrangement joins TRBV2 to TRBJ2-2, with 10 bases that match TRBD1. Per germline, CDR1 SNHLY and CDR2 FYNNEI. V shed 4 bases and J 7 bases; nucleotides not matched to a gene: 3. The CDR3 totals 14 residues.

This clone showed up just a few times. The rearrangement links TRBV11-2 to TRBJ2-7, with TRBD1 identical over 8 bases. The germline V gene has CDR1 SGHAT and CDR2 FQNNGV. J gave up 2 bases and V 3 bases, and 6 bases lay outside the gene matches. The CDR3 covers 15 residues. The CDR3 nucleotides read TGTGCCAGCAGCTTTTCGGACAGGGCCGCCTACGAGCAGTACTTC. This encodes CASSFSDRAAYEQYF.

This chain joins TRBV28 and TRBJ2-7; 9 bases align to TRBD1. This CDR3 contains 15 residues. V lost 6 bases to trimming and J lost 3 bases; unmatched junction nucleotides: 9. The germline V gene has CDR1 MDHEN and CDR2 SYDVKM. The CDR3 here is CASSPPLTGGYEQYF. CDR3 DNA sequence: TGTGCCAGCAGCCCTCCTCTGACAGGGGGCTACGAGCAGTACTTC.

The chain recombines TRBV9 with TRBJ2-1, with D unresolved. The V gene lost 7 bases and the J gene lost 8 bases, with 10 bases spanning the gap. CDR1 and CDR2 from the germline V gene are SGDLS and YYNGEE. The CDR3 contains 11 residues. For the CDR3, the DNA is TGTGCCAGCCTCCCCGGAGATGAGCAGTTCTTC. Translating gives CASLPGDEQFF.

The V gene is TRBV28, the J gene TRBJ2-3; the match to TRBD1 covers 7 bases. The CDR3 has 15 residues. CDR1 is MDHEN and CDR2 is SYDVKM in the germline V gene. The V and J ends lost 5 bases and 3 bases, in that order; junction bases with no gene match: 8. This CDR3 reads CASSPGQEATDTQYF. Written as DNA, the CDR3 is TGTGCCAGCAGTCCCGGACAGGAAGCGACAGATACGCAGTATTTT.

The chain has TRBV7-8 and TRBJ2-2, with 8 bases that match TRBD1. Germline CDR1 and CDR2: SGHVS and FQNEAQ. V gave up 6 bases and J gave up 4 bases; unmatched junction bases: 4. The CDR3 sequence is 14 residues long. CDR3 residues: CASRGQGGTGELFF. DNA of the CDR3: TGTGCCAGCAGAGGACAGGGCGGCACCGGGGAGCTGTTTTTT.

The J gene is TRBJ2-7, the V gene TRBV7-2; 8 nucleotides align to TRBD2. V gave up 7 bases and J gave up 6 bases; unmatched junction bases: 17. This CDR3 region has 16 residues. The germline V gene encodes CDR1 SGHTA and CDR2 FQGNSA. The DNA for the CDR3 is TGTGCCAGCAACTCGCGGCTCGGGAGGGGTACGGGCGAGCAGTACTTC. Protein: CASNSRLGRGTGEQYF.

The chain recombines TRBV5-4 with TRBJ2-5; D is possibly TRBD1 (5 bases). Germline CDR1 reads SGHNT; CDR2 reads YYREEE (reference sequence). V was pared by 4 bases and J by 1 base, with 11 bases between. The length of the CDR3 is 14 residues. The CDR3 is CASSAQGSQETQYF. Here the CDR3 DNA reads TGTGCCAGCAGCGCCCAGGGAAGCCAAGAGACCCAGTACTTC.

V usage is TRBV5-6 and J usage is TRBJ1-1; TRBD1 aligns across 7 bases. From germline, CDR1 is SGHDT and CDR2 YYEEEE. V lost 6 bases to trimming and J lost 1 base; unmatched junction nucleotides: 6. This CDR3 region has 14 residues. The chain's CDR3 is CASTVTGPNTEAFF. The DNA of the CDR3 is TGTGCCAGCACCGTGACAGGGCCGAACACTGAAGCTTTCTTT.

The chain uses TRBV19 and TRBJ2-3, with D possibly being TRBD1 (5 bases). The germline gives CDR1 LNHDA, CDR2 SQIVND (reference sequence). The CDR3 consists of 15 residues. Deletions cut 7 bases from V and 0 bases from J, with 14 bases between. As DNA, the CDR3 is TGTGCCAGTAAGGGGCGGACCCCTAGCACAGATACGCAGTATTTT. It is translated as CASKGRTPSTDTQYF.

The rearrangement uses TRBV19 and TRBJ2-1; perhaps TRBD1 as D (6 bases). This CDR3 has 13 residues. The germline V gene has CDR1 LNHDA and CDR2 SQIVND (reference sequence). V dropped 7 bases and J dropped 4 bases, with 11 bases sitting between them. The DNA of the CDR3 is TGTGCCAGTAACACAGGGAGTTACAATGAGCAGTTCTTC. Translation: CASNTGSYNEQFF. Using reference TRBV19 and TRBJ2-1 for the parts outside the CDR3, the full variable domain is DGGITQSPKYLFRKEGQNVTLSCEQNLNHDAMYWYRQDPGQGLRLIYYSQIVNDFQKGDIAEGYSVSREKKESFPLTVTSAQKNPTAFYLCASNTGSYNEQFFGPGTRLTVL.

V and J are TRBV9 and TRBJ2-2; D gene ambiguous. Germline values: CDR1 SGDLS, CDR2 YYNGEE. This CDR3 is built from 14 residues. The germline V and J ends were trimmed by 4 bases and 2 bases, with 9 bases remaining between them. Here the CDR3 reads CASSPPRNTGELFF. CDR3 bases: TGTGCCAGCAGCCCCCCGCGAAACACCGGGGAGCTGTTTTTT.

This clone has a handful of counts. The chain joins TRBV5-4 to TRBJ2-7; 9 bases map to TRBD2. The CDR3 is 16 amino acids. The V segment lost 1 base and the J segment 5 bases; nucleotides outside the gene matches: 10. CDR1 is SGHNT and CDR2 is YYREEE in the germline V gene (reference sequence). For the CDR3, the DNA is TGTGCCAGCAGCTTGATACCCGCGGGAGGGCCCCACGAGCAGTACTTC. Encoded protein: CASSLIPAGGPHEQYF.

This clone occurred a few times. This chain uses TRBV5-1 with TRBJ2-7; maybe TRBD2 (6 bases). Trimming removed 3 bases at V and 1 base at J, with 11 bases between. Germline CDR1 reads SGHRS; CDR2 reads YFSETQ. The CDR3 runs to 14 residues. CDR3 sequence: CASSSQAGSYEQYF. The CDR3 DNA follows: TGCGCCAGCAGCTCGCAGGCGGGGTCCTACGAGCAGTACTTC.

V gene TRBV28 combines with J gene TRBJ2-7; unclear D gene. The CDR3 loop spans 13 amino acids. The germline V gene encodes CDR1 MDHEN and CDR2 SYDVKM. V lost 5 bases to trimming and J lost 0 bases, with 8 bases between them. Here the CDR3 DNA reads TGTGCCAGCAGTCAGGCGAACTCCTACGAGCAGTACTTC. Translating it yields CASSQANSYEQYF.

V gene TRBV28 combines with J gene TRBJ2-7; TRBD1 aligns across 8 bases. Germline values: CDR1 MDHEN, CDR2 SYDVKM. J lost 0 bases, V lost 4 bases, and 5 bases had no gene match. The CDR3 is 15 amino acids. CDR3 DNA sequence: TGTGCCAGCAGTTCCCCCACAGGGGGCTCCTACGAGCAGTACTTC. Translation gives CASSSPTGGSYEQYF.

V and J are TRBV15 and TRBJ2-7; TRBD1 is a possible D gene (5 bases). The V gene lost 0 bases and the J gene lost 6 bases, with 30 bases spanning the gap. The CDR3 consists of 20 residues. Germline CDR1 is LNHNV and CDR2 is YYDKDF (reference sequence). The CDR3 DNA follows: TGTGCCACCAGCAGAGATACAAAAATAAGTGGGGCCCGGGTGGGATCCGAGCAGTACTTC. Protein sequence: CATSRDTKISGARVGSEQYF.

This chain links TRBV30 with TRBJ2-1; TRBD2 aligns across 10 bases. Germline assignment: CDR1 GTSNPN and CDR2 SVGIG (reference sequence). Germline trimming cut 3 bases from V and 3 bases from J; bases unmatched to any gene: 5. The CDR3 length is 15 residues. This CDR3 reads CAWRTSGISYNEQFF. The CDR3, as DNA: TGTGCCTGGAGAACTAGCGGGATAAGCTACAATGAGCAGTTCTTC. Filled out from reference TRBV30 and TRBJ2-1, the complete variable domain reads SQTIHQWPATLVQPVGSPLSLECTVEGTSNPNLYWYRQAAGRGLQLLFYSVGIGQISSEVPQNLSASRPQDRQFILSSKKLLLSDSGFYLCAWRTSGISYNEQFFGPGTRLTVL.